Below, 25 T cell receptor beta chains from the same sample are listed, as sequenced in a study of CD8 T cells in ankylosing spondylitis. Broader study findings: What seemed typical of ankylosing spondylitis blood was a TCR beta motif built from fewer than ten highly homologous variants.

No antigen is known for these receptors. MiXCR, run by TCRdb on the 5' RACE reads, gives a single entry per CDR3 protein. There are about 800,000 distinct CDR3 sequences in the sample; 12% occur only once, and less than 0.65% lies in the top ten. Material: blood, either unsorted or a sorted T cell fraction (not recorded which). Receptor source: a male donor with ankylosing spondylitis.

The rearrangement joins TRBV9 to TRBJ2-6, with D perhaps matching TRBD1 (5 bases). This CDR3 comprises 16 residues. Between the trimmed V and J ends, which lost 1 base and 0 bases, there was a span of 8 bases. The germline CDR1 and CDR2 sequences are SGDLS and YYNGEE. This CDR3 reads CASSVTGNSGANVLTF. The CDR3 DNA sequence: TGTGCCAGCAGCGTAACAGGAAACTCTGGGGCCAACGTCCTGACTTTC.

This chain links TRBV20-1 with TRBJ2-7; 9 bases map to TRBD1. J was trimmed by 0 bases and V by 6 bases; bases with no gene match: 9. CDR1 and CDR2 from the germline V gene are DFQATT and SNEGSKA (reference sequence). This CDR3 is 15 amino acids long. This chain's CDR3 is CSAGSTGGSSYEQYF. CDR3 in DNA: TGCAGTGCCGGTTCCACAGGGGGCAGCTCCTACGAGCAGTACTTC.

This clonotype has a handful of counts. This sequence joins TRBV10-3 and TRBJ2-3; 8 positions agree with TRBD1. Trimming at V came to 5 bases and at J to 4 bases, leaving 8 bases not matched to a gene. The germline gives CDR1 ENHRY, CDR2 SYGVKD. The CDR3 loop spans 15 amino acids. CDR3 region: CAISLGQGDPDTQYF. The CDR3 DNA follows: TGTGCCATCAGTCTCGGACAGGGTGATCCAGATACGCAGTATTTT.

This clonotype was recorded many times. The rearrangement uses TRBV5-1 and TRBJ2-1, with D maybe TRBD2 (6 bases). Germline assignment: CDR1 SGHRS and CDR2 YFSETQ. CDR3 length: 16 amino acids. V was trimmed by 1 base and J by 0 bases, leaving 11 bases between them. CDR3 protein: CASSLRGGASYNEQFF. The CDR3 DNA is TGCGCCAGCAGCTTGAGGGGCGGGGCCTCCTACAATGAGCAGTTCTTC.

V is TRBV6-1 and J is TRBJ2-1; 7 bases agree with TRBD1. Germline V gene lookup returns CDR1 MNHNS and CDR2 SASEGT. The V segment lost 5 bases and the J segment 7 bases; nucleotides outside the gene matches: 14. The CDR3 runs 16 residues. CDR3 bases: TGTGCCAGCAGTCCCGACAGGGTGAGGTTCTGGAATGAGCAGTTCTTC. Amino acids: CASSPDRVRFWNEQFF.

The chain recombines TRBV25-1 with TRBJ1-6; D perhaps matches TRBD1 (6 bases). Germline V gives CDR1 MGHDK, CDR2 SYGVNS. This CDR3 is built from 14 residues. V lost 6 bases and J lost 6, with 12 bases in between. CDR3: CASSATGSNSPLHF. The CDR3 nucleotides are TGTGCCAGCAGCGCTACAGGGAGTAATTCACCCCTCCACTTT.

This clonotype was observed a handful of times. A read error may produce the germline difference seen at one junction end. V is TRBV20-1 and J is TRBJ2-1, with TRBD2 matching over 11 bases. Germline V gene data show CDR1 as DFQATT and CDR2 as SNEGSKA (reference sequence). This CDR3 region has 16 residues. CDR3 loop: CCARDVGLAVNNEQFF. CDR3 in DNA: TGCTGTGCTAGAGACGTGGGACTAGCGGTTAACAATGAGCAGTTCTTC.

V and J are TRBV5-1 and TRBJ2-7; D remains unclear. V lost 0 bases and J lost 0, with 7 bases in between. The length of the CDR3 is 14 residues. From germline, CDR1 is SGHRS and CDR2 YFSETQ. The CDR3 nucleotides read TGCGCCAGCAGCTTGGCCACCAACTCCTACGAGCAGTACTTC. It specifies CASSLATNSYEQYF.

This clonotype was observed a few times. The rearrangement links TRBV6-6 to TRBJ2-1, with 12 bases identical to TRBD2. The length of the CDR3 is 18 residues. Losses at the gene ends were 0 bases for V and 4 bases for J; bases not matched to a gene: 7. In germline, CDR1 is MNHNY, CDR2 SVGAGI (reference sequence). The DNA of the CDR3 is TGTGCCAGCAGTTACTCGACTAGGACTAGCGGGACATACAATGAGCAGTTCTTC. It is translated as CASSYSTRTSGTYNEQFF.

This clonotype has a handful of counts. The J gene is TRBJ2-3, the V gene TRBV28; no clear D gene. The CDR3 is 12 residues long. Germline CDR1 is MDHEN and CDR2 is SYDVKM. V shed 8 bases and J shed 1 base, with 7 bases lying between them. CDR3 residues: CASDPGTDTQYF. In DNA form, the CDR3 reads TGTGCCAGCGACCCTGGCACAGATACGCAGTATTTT.

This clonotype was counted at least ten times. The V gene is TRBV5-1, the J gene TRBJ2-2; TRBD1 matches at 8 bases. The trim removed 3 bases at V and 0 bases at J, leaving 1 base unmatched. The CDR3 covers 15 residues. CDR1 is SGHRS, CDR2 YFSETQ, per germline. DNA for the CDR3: TGCGCCAGCAGCTGGGACAGGTCGAACACCGGGGAGCTGTTTTTT. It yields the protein CASSWDRSNTGELFF.

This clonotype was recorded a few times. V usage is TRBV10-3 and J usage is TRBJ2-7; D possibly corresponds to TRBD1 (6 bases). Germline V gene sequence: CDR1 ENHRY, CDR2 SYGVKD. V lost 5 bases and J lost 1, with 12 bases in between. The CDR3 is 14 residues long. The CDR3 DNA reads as TGTGCCATCAGTCCCACAGGGAGATCCTACGAGCAGTACTTC. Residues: CAISPTGRSYEQYF.

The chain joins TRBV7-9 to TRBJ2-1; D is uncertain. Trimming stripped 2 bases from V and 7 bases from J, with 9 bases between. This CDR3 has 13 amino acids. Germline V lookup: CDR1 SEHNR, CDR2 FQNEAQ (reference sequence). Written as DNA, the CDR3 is TGTGCCAGCAGCTTATCGCTTAGAAATGAGCAGTTCTTC. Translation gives CASSLSLRNEQFF.

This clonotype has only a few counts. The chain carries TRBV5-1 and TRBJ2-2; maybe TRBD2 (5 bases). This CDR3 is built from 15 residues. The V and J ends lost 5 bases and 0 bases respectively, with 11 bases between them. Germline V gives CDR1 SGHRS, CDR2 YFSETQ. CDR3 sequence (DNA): TGCGCCAGCAGGCCCACCGGGGCGAACACCGGGGAGCTGTTTTTT. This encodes CASRPTGANTGELFF. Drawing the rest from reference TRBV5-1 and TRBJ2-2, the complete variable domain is KAGVTQTPRYLIKTRGQQVTLSCSPISGHRSVSWYQQTPGQGLQFLFEYFSETQRNKGNFPGRFSGRQFSNSRSEMNVSTLELGDSALYLCASRPTGANTGELFFGEGSRLTVL.

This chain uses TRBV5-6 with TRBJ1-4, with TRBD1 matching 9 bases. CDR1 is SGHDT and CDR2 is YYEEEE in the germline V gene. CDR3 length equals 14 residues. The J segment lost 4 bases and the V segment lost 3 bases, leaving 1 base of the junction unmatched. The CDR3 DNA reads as TGTGCCAGCAGCTCGACAGGGGGTAATGAAAAACTGTTTTTT. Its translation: CASSSTGGNEKLFF.

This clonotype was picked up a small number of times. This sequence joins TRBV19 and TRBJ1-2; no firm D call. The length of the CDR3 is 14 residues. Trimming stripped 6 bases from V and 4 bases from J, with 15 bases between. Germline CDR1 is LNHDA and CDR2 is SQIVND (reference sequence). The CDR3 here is CASSENDGSYGYTF. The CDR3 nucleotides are TGTGCCAGTAGCGAAAACGACGGAAGCTATGGCTACACCTTC.

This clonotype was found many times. CDR3 sequence: CASSRAGRTEAFF. The CDR3 nucleotides read TGTGCCAGCAGTCGAGCAGGGCGCACTGAAGCTTTCTTT. The chain links TRBV12-3 or TRBV12-4 to TRBJ1-1; maybe TRBD1 (5 bases). V lost 5 bases and J 4 bases, leaving 11 bases between the germline ends. The CDR3 consists of 13 residues.

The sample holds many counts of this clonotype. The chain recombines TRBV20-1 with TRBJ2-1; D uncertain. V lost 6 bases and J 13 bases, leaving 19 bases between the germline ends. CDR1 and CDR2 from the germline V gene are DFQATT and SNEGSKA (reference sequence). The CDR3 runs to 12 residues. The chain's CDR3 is CSAKPFYGLQFF. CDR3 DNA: TGCAGTGCGAAACCGTTTTATGGGCTACAGTTCTTC.

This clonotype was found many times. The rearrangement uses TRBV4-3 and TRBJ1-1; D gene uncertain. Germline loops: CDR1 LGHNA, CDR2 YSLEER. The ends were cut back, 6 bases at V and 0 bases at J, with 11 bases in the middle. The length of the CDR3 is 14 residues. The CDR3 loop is CASRSTAMNTEAFF. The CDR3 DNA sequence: TGCGCCAGCAGGTCGACGGCTATGAACACTGAAGCTTTCTTT.

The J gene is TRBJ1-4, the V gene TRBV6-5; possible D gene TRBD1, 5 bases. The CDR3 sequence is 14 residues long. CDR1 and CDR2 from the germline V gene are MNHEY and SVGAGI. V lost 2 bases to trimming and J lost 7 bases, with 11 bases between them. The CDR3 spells CASSYLGRIEKLFF. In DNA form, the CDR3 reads TGTGCCAGCAGTTACCTGGGACGGATTGAAAAACTGTTTTTT.

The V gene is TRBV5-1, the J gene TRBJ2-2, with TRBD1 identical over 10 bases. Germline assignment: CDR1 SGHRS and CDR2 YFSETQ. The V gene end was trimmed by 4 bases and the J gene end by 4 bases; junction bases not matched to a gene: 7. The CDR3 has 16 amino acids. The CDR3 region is CASSVGQGLITGELFF. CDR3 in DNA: TGCGCCAGCAGCGTGGGACAGGGGTTAATCACCGGGGAGCTGTTTTTT.

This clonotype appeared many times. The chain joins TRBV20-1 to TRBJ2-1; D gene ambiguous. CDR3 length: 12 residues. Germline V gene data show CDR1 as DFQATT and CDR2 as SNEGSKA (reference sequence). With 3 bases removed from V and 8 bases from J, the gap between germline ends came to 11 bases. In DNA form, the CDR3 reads TGCAGTGCTAGCTCTAGTGTCGATGAGCAGTTCTTC. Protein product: CSASSSVDEQFF.

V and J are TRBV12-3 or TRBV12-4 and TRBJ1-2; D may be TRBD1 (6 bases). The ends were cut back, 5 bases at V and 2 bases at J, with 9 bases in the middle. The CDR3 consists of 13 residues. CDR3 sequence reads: CASSRGLNYGYTF. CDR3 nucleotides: TGTGCCAGCAGTCGGGGGCTAAACTATGGCTACACCTTC.

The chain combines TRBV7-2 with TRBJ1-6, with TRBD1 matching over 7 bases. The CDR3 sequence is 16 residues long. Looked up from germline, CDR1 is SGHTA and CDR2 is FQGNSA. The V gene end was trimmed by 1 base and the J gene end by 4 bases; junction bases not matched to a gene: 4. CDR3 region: CASSLGSRGYNSPLHF. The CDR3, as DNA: TGTGCCAGCAGCTTAGGCAGCAGGGGGTATAATTCACCCCTCCACTTT.

The CDR3 DNA follows: TGCGCCAGCAGCTTGGGGGGACGAATCATGAACACTGAAGCTTTCTTT. As protein: CASSLGGRIMNTEAFF. The gene calls are TRBV5-1 and TRBJ1-1; the D gene is possibly TRBD1 (5 bases). CDR3 length equals 16 residues. From germline, CDR1 is SGHRS and CDR2 YFSETQ. V gave up 0 bases and J gave up 0 bases, with 12 bases separating them.